This T cell receptor (beta chain) was found in a study of OX40 agonist ivuxolimab in advanced cancers. Trimming shortened V by 4 bases and J by 8 bases, and 18 bases separated the two germline ends. This CDR3 is built from 15 residues. Germline CDR1 is SGHRS and CDR2 is YFSETQ. Profiling relied on immunoSEQ multiplex PCR, and the TCRdb table lists in-frame clones only, not all of them. The sample includes 22,000 or so clones, approximately 80% of them seen just once. This clone was found once. The sample was CD4+ or CD8+ T cells sorted from blood, taken in a trial of the OX40 agonist ivuxolimab. The rearrangement uses TRBV5-1 and TRBJ1-4, with D perhaps TRBD1 (5 bases). The clonotype was recovered from an adult with an advanced solid tumor such as melanoma, head and neck, liver or kidney cancer. The CDR3 nucleotides read TGCGCCAGCAGCGTGGACAATCAGGTCGGGGAAAAACTGTTTTTT. It translates to CASSVDNQVGEKLFF.